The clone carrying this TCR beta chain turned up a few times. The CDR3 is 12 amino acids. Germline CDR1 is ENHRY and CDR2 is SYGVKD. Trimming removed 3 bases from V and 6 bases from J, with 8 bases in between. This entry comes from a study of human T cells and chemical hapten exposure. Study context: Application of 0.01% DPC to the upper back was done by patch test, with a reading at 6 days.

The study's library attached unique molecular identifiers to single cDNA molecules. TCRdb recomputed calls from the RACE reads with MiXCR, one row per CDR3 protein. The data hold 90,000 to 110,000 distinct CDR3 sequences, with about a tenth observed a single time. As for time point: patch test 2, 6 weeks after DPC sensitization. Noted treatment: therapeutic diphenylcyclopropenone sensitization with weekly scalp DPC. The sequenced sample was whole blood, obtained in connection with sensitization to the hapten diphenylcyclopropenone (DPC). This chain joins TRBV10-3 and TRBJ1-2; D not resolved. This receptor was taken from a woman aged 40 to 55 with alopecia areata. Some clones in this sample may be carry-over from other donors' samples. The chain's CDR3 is CAISEGYDGYTF. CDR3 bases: TGTGCCATCAGTGAAGGTTACGATGGCTACACCTTC.